This T cell receptor (beta chain) was captured by sequencing in a study of regulatory and conventional T cells in RAG deficiency. Broader study findings: Omenn patients showed >85% Treg-Tconv overlap and shorter CDR3 lengths. Shannon entropy fell and Simpson indices rose in RAG-deficient patients.

Here immunoSEQ multiplex PCR was the method, and the copy in TCRdb shows in-frame clones only, minus some. Altogether fewer than 40,000 clones are present, approximately 96% being singletons, with the ten largest covering about 0.4%. Blood CD4+ CD25-low CD127-high conventional T cells supplied the genomic DNA template. The CDR3 extends over 15 amino acids. The V gene's germline CDR1 is MNHNY and CDR2 SVGAGI (reference sequence). A remark on this clone: No antigen is known for it. A junction boundary mismatches the germline segment, possibly from a read error.

This sample also appeared in a second study, on regulatory T cells. As reported in that work: Amplification used 52 TRBV primers and 13 TRBJ primers.

The specimen was CD25- CD4+ T cells sorted from blood. The sequence came from a human donor in good health. This chain joins TRBV6-6 and TRBJ1-2; 11 bases are a match to TRBD1. CDR3 nucleotide sequence: TGTGCCAGCAGTACCGGCGGGACAGGGGGACCGCCCTCTGATTTC. Its protein is CASSTGGTGGPPSDF.